This T cell receptor beta chain was retrieved from a study of blood T cell repertoires in COVID-19. This table comes from immunoSEQ multiplex PCR, and its TCRdb copy is limited to in-frame clones, with some not included. Here the sample spans 350,000 to 450,000 clones, 89% being singletons. The CDR3 sequence is 14 residues long. CDR1 SGHTA and CDR2 FQGNSA come from the germline V gene. V was clipped by 5 bases and J by 4 bases; unmatched bases: 6. The receptor's source is a man aged 40-49 years with acute or convalescent COVID-19. Input material: peripheral blood. The V call is TRBV7-2, the J call TRBJ2-3; TRBD1 aligns across 7 bases. The CDR3 region has the DNA TGTGCCAGCAGCCCCCGACAGGGTTCAGATACGCAGTATTTT. Amino acid sequence: CASSPRQGSDTQYF.